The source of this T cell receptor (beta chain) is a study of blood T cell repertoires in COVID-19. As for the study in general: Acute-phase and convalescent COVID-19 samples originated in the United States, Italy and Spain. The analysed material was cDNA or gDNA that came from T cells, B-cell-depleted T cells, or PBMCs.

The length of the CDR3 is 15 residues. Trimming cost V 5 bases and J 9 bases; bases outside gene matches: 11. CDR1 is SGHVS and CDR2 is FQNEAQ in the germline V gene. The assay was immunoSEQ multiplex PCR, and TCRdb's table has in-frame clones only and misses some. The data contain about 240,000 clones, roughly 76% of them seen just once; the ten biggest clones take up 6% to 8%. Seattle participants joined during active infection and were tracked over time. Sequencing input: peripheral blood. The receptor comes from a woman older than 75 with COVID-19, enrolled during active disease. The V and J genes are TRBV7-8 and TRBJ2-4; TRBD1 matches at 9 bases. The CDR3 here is CASSPGAQGAGIQYF. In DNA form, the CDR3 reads TGTGCCAGCAGCCCGGGGGCACAGGGGGCGGGCATTCAGTACTTC.